This entry lists 21 T cell receptor beta chains sequenced from one sample in a study of blood T cell repertoires in COVID-19 (dated by TCRdb to 2020 to 2021). Receptor libraries were prepared by the immunoSEQ multiplex PCR assay. TCRdb carries this immuneACCESS record with in-frame sequences only. Its versions omit some clonotypes, under half of them owing to an unresolved V gene in the studies checked, with the rest unexplained. For this sample there are roughly 160,000 clones; approximately 86% appear just once. The top ten clonotypes cover 8% to 11% of the sample. Material for sequencing was peripheral blood. These receptors all come from an elderly woman with active or convalescent COVID-19.

The V gene is TRBV5-1, the J gene TRBJ2-7; D perhaps matches TRBD1 (5 bases). V was pared by 4 bases and J by 5 bases, with 16 bases between. CDR3 size: 14 residues. Germline CDR1 SGHRS, CDR2 YFSETQ. Here the CDR3 DNA reads TGCGCCAGCAGCCCACAGGCTGGGCTCCACGAGCAGTACTTC. This translates into CASSPQAGLHEQYF.

The chain uses TRBV5-8 and TRBJ2-5; D is possibly TRBD2 (6 bases). The CDR3 consists of 15 residues. Germline CDR1 SGHTS, CDR2 YDEGEE. V dropped 4 bases and J dropped 1 base, with 14 bases sitting between them. The CDR3 DNA reads as TGTGCCAGCAGCATTAGAGGACTATCCCAAGAGACCCAGTACTTC. It encodes CASSIRGLSQETQYF.

The chain is built from TRBV19 and TRBJ2-2, with D tentatively TRBD1 (5 bases). Germline CDR1 is LNHDA and CDR2 is SQIVND (reference sequence). V lost 5 bases and J lost 4, with 17 bases in between. CDR3 length equals 16 residues. CDR3 coding DNA: TGTGCCAGTAGTTGGGGCCAGGTTCTTGGCACCGGGGAGCTGTTTTTT. This encodes CASSWGQVLGTGELFF.

The chain recombines TRBV5-1 with TRBJ2-7; possible D gene TRBD1, 6 bases. The V end was cut by 0 bases, the J end by 4 bases, with 14 bases between. The CDR3 length is 15 residues. Germline V gene data show CDR1 as SGHRS and CDR2 as YFSETQ. CDR3 in DNA: TGCGCCAGCAGCTTGGAAACGGACGGGACATACGAGCAGTACTTC. This sequence encodes CASSLETDGTYEQYF.

The gene calls are TRBV19 and TRBJ1-2; D call uncertain. Germline loops: CDR1 LNHDA, CDR2 SQIVND (reference sequence). V shed 7 bases and J shed 2 bases, with 8 bases lying between them. The CDR3 sequence is 12 residues long. The CDR3 loop is CASTVENYGYTF. The DNA for the CDR3 is TGTGCCAGTACCGTTGAGAACTATGGCTACACCTTC.

This CDR3 is CASSYTGTGRTGELFF. CDR3 bases: TGTGCCAGCAGTTACACCGGGACAGGGAGGACCGGGGAGCTGTTTTTT. The chain employs TRBV6-6 and TRBJ2-2, with 9 bases that match TRBD1. CDR1 is MNHNY, CDR2 SVGAGI, per germline (reference sequence). The V and J ends lost 2 bases and 5 bases, in that order; junction bases with no gene match: 6. The CDR3 totals 16 residues.

This clone showed up just once. CDR3 coding DNA: TGTGCCAGCAGTCCCCAGGGGTATGATGAAAAACTGTTTTTT. Protein product: CASSPQGYDEKLFF. V gene TRBV27 combines with J gene TRBJ1-4; tentatively, D is TRBD1 (6 bases). Germline V gene data show CDR1 as MNHEY and CDR2 as SMNVEV (reference sequence). This CDR3 has 14 residues. V lost 5 bases and J lost 6, with 13 bases in between.

This sequence joins TRBV6-5 and TRBJ1-5; 9 bases agree with TRBD1. The J segment lost 3 bases and the V segment lost 8 bases, leaving 8 bases of the junction unmatched. CDR1 is MNHEY, CDR2 SVGAGI, per germline. CDR3 length equals 15 residues. Here the CDR3 reads CASGSDRGANQPQHF. CDR3 DNA sequence: TGTGCCAGCGGTTCCGACAGGGGGGCCAATCAGCCCCAGCATTTT.

This rearrangement joins TRBV28 to TRBJ2-1; 9 bases agree with TRBD2. V trimming: 8 bases; J trimming: 4 bases; junction bases outside the gene matches: 12. The length of the CDR3 is 16 residues. Looked up from germline, CDR1 is MDHEN and CDR2 is SYDVKM. The CDR3 reads CASLSSGTGMYNEQFF. The CDR3 DNA reads as TGTGCCAGCCTTTCTAGCGGGACCGGGATGTACAATGAGCAGTTCTTC. The complete variable domain, with remaining parts taken from reference TRBV28 and TRBJ2-1, reads DVKVTQSSRYLVKRTGEKVFLECVQDMDHENMFWYRQDPGLGLRLIYFSYDVKMKEKGDIPEGYSVSREKKERFSLILESASTNQTSMYLCASLSSGTGMYNEQFFGPGTRLTVL.

The gene calls are TRBV6-5 and TRBJ2-5, with D possibly being TRBD1 (6 bases). CDR3 length: 14 residues. Germline V CDR1 and CDR2: MNHEY, SVGAGI. Trimming took 6 bases from V and 1 from J, leaving 12 bases between them. This CDR3 reads CASSHRQAQETQYF. The CDR3 DNA follows: TGTGCCAGCAGCCACCGACAGGCCCAAGAGACCCAGTACTTC.

The chain is built from TRBV28 and TRBJ2-6; D call uncertain. This CDR3 contains 16 residues. The germline gives CDR1 MDHEN, CDR2 SYDVKM. Trimming cost V 5 bases and J 0 bases, with 11 bases left between them. The CDR3 DNA reads as TGTGCCAGCAGTAGATACCCCGGCTCTGGGGCCAACGTCCTGACTTTC. Its translation: CASSRYPGSGANVLTF.

The chain links TRBV6-6 to TRBJ2-1, with TRBD2 as a possible D gene (5 bases). The CDR3 consists of 16 residues. V lost 6 bases to trimming and J lost 3 bases, with 18 bases between them. Germline-derived CDR1 and CDR2 are MNHNY and SVGAGI (reference sequence). This chain's CDR3 is CASRPSDYAYYNEQFF. The CDR3 nucleotides are TGTGCCAGCAGACCCTCTGACTACGCCTACTACAATGAGCAGTTCTTC.

The genes are TRBV5-4 and TRBJ1-1; 7 bases are shared with TRBD1. Trimming took 6 bases from V and 3 from J; bases not matched to a gene: 11. CDR3 length: 15 residues. CDR1 and CDR2 (germline): SGHNT, YYREEE (reference sequence). The CDR3, as DNA: TGTGCCAGCAAGGAACAGGGGCGGCGGGACACTGAAGCTTTCTTT. Translated, it gives CASKEQGRRDTEAFF.

J is TRBJ2-3 and V is TRBV27, with D perhaps matching TRBD2 (5 bases). Between the trimmed V and J ends, which lost 5 bases and 0 bases, there was a span of 12 bases. CDR3 size: 15 residues. The V gene's germline CDR1 is MNHEY and CDR2 SMNVEV (reference sequence). The CDR3 loop reads CASSPRTGSTDTQYF. In DNA form, the CDR3 reads TGTGCCAGCAGTCCCCGGACGGGAAGCACAGATACGCAGTATTTT.

The gene calls are TRBV2 and TRBJ1-6, with 10 bases aligning to TRBD1. V gave up 5 bases and J gave up 9 bases; unmatched junction bases: 10. Germline assignment: CDR1 SNHLY and CDR2 FYNNEI. The CDR3 covers 16 residues. The CDR3 DNA reads as TGTGCCAGCAGTTACCTACCGGGACAGGGGTCTTCACCCCTCCACTTT. Amino acids: CASSYLPGQGSSPLHF.

The J gene is TRBJ1-1, the V gene TRBV18; no definite D call. This CDR3 spans 14 amino acids. With 2 bases removed from V and 0 bases from J, the gap between germline ends came to 7 bases. Per the germline V gene, CDR1 is KGHSH and CDR2 is LQKENI. DNA of the CDR3: TGTGCCAGCTCACCAGCACAGTTGAACACTGAAGCTTTCTTT. It is translated as CASSPAQLNTEAFF.

This chain links TRBV24-1 with TRBJ2-1, with a weak D call TRBD2 (6 bases). The germline V and J ends were trimmed by 3 bases and 4 bases, with 15 bases remaining between them. The CDR3 consists of 16 residues. Germline CDR1 KGHDR, CDR2 SFDVKD. For the CDR3, the DNA is TGTGCCACCAGTGATCCCGGGACTCCCCTTTACAATGAGCAGTTCTTC. Amino acids: CATSDPGTPLYNEQFF.

This chain joins TRBV7-9 and TRBJ2-1; 7 bases match TRBD1. This CDR3 is built from 16 residues. Germline CDR1 reads SEHNR; CDR2 reads FQNEAQ (reference sequence). J was trimmed by 3 bases and V by 5 bases; bases with no gene match: 10. For the CDR3, the DNA is TGTGCCAGCAGCCCACTCCGGGACAGTAACTACAATGAGCAGTTCTTC. Amino acids: CASSPLRDSNYNEQFF.

This clone appeared a single time. V and J are TRBV5-4 and TRBJ2-2, with D maybe TRBD2 (5 bases). Trimming removed 4 bases from V and 5 bases from J, with 18 bases in between. The CDR3 spans 16 residues. CDR1 and CDR2 from the germline V gene are SGHNT and YYREEE (reference sequence). The DNA for the CDR3 is TGTGCCAGCAGCGGCGGCACCGTTCTAGCAACCGGGGAGCTGTTTTTT. As protein: CASSGGTVLATGELFF. Based on the CDR3 plus reference TRBV5-4 and TRBJ2-2, the full variable domain is ETGVTQSPTHLIKTRGQQVTLRCSSQSGHNTVSWYQQALGQGPQFIFQYYREEENGRGNFPPRFSGLQFPNYSSELNVNALELDDSALYLCASSGGTVLATGELFFGEGSRLTVL.

This clone was counted once. This rearrangement joins TRBV2 to TRBJ1-1; 7 bases agree with TRBD1. From germline, CDR1 is SNHLY and CDR2 FYNNEI. The CDR3 is 15 amino acids. The V gene end was trimmed by 6 bases and the J gene end by 0 bases; junction bases not matched to a gene: 7. CDR3 DNA sequence: TGTGCCAGCAGGGATGGGACAGTCATGAACACTGAAGCTTTCTTT. As protein: CASRDGTVMNTEAFF.

This clone has more than one count but fewer than ten. This chain joins TRBV28 and TRBJ1-3; D gene unclear. This CDR3 is built from 14 residues. Germline V gene data show CDR1 as MDHEN and CDR2 as SYDVKM. V dropped 6 bases and J dropped 1 base, with 10 bases sitting between them. CDR3 nucleotides: TGTGCCAGCAGGGCAGGTTATTCTGGAAACACCATATATTTT. Its protein is CASRAGYSGNTIYF.